This paragraph reports one T cell receptor (beta chain). Trimming at V came to 5 bases and at J to 1 base, leaving 3 bases not matched to a gene. CDR1 and CDR2 (germline): SNHLY, FYNNEI. CDR3 size: 15 residues. This table comes from immunoSEQ multiplex PCR, and its TCRdb copy is limited to in-frame clones, with some not included. The data contain about half a million clones, 70% to 90% of them singletons. This specimen belongs to a study of blood T cell repertoires in COVID-19. The TCR was taken from a human donor in a cohort sampled during active COVID-19. The sample comprised peripheral blood. The chain links TRBV2 to TRBJ1-5; TRBD1 aligns across 9 bases. The CDR3 is CASSLGQGSNQPQHF. Written as DNA, the CDR3 is TGTGCCAGCAGTCTCGGACAGGGGAGCAATCAGCCCCAGCATTTT.